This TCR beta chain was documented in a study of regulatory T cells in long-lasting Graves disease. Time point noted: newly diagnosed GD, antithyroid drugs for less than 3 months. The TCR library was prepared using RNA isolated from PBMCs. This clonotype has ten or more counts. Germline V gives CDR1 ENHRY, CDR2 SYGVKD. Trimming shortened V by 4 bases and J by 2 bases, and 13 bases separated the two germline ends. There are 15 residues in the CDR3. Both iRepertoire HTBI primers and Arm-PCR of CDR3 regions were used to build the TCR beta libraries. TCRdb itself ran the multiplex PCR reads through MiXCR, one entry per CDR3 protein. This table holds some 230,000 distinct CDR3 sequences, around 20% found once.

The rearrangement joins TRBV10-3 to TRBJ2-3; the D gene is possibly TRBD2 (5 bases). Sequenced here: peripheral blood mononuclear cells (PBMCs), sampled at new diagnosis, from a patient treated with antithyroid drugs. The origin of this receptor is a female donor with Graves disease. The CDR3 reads CAISGVGGLTDTQYF. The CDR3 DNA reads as TGTGCCATCAGTGGAGTCGGAGGCCTCACAGATACGCAGTATTTT.